Shown below are 27 T cell receptor beta chains from a single sample sequenced in a study of T cells in Graves' hyperthyroidism and ophthalmopathy. Amplified regions were TCR beta CDR3 sequences from RNA transcripts. The HTBI primer set served for first-round RT-PCR of the TCR CDR3. TCRdb ran MiXCR on the multiplex PCR reads and lists one entry per CDR3 protein. The repertoire holds under 800,000 distinct CDR3 sequences, with 14% as singletons. Material for sequencing was blood. All receptors come from a woman between 18 and 30 years old with Graves' hyperthyroidism.

The V and J genes are TRBV6-1 and TRBJ1-1; no definite D call. Germline assignment: CDR1 MNHNS and CDR2 SASEGT. V shed 5 bases and J shed 8 bases, with 9 bases lying between them. The CDR3 has 11 amino acids. In nucleotides, the CDR3 is TGTGCCAGCAGTTATGGGGAAGAAGCTTTCTTT. It translates to CASSYGEEAFF.

This clonotype appeared many times. The V and J genes are TRBV10-3 and TRBJ1-1; no clear D. The CDR3 has 13 residues. V was clipped by 6 bases and J by 1 base, with 9 bases between them. Germline loops: CDR1 ENHRY, CDR2 SYGVKD. CDR3 DNA sequence: TGTGCCATCAGGGACGGGAGGAACACTGAAGCTTTCTTT. It is translated as CAIRDGRNTEAFF.

This clonotype appeared many times. J is TRBJ2-3 and V is TRBV13, with TRBD2 identical over 10 bases. The CDR3 has 16 residues. CDR1 PRHDT and CDR2 FYEKMQ come from the germline V gene (reference sequence). V shed 3 bases, J shed 2 bases, and the junction held 5 bases outside the gene matches. The CDR3 nucleotides are TGTGCCAGCAGCTTGCCTAGCGGGAGCCCCACAGATACGCAGTATTTT. Translating gives CASSLPSGSPTDTQYF.

The chain joins TRBV5-6 to TRBJ2-2; no reliable D call. V gave up 1 base and J gave up 7 bases, with 2 bases separating them. This CDR3 spans 11 amino acids. CDR1 is SGHDT, CDR2 YYEEEE, per germline. CDR3 amino acids: CASSLYGELFF. The CDR3 nucleotides read TGTGCCAGCAGCTTGTACGGGGAGCTGTTTTTT.

This clonotype was counted only a few times. The rearrangement links TRBV12-3 or TRBV12-4 to TRBJ2-1, with D tentatively TRBD1 or TRBD2 (5 bases each). Trimming stripped 6 bases from V and 6 bases from J, with 18 bases between. The CDR3 is 15 residues long. CDR3 sequence (DNA): TGTGCCAGCAGGCCAAGGGGACGTACATTCAATGAGCAGTTCTTC. It is translated as CASRPRGRTFNEQFF.

The sample holds many counts of this clonotype. This sequence joins TRBV27 and TRBJ2-4; 7 nucleotides agree with TRBD2. With 2 bases clipped from V and 8 bases from J, the junction kept 6 bases outside the gene matches. From germline, CDR1 is MNHEY and CDR2 SMNVEV (reference sequence). The CDR3 has 14 amino acids. CDR3 protein: CASSLGPGRDIQYF. CDR3 nucleotides: TGTGCCAGCAGTTTAGGTCCGGGGAGGGACATTCAGTACTTC.

There are many counts of this clonotype. V is TRBV11-3 and J is TRBJ1-1, with unresolved D. The V end lost 2 bases, the J end lost 5 bases, and 9 bases lay between the germline ends. The CDR3 has 13 residues. Germline V gene sequence: CDR1 SGHNT, CDR2 YENEEA. For the CDR3, the DNA is TGTGCCAGCAGCTTACGGGGTACGACTGAAGCTTTCTTT. The encoded protein is CASSLRGTTEAFF.

Ten or more counts support this clonotype. The chain couples TRBV3-1 to TRBJ1-5; D remains ambiguous. Trimming took 0 bases from V and 7 from J, leaving 13 bases between them. The germline CDR1 and CDR2 sequences are LGHDT and YNNKEL (reference sequence). This CDR3 has 15 amino acids. The CDR3 DNA reads as TGTGCCAGCAGCCAAGACGGAACGAAGGGACAGCCCCAGCATTTT. Its protein product is CASSQDGTKGQPQHF.

Ten or more counts support this clonotype. The chain has TRBV6-5 and TRBJ1-5, with D uncertain. This CDR3 is 16 amino acids long. V was trimmed by 0 bases and J by 2 bases, leaving 11 bases between them. Germline V gives CDR1 MNHEY, CDR2 SVGAGI. The CDR3 region has the DNA TGTGCCAGCAGTTACTCGACCCCAAGGGGCAATCAGCCCCAGCATTTT. Protein: CASSYSTPRGNQPQHF.

Worth noting for this clonotype: Germline is not matched at one junction end, which may reflect a read error. V gene TRBV7-8 combines with J gene TRBJ2-5; perhaps TRBD1 as D (6 bases). CDR1 SGHVS and CDR2 FQNEAQ come from the germline V gene. The CDR3 contains 15 residues. CDR3 in amino acids: CASSYQRGNHETQYF. The CDR3 bases are TGTGCCAGCAGCTACCAAAGGGGGAACCATGAGACCCAGTACTTC. Looking up the rest from reference TRBV7-8 and TRBJ2-5 gives the full variable domain: GAGVSQSPRYKVAKRGQDVALRCDPISGHVSLFWYQQALGQGPEFLTYFQNEAQLDKSGLPSDRFFAERPEGSVSTLKIQRTQQEDSAVYLCASSYQRGNHETQYFGPGTRLLVL.

V usage is TRBV9 and J usage is TRBJ1-2, with a tentative D call TRBD1 (5 bases). CDR3 length: 16 residues. Trimming pared 3 bases from V and 3 bases from J, leaving 18 bases between. Per germline, CDR1 SGDLS and CDR2 YYNGEE. Here the CDR3 DNA reads TGTGCCAGCAGCGGTGAGGGAACAGGCTCTTACTATGGCTACACCTTC. Its translation: CASSGEGTGSYYGYTF.

V and J are TRBV2 and TRBJ1-5; D is uncertain. V lost 4 bases and J lost 7, with 11 bases in between. CDR1 SNHLY and CDR2 FYNNEI come from the germline V gene. The CDR3 contains 13 residues. As DNA, the CDR3 is TGTGCCAGCAGTGCGCCCCTCGGGCAGCCCCAGCATTTT. Its protein product is CASSAPLGQPQHF.

This clonotype was picked up a small number of times. The chain carries TRBV6-5 and TRBJ1-6, with TRBD1 matching 8 bases. V dropped 2 bases and J dropped 9; count of bases not matched to a gene: 9. CDR1 MNHEY and CDR2 SVGAGI come from the germline V gene. This CDR3 region has 16 residues. CDR3: CASSYVTGGSGSPLHF. CDR3 in DNA: TGTGCCAGCAGTTACGTTACAGGGGGATCGGGTTCACCCCTCCACTTT.

This clonotype was detected ten times or more. CDR3 amino acids: CASSAGLGGQPQHF. DNA of the CDR3: TGTGCCAGCAGCGCGGGCCTGGGTGGTCAGCCCCAGCATTTT. V usage is TRBV7-8 and J usage is TRBJ1-5; no definite D call. This CDR3 region has 14 residues. Germline V gene sequence: CDR1 SGHVS, CDR2 FQNEAQ. V was shortened by 5 bases and J by 6 bases, with 14 bases between the two germline ends.

In this sample, this clonotype turned up a few times. CDR3 protein: CASRQPGALDQPQHF. CDR3 nucleotides: TGTGCCAGCCGGCAGCCTGGTGCCCTTGATCAGCCCCAGCATTTT. J is TRBJ1-5 and V is TRBV2, with no clear D. Germline loops: CDR1 SNHLY, CDR2 FYNNEI. The V gene lost 8 bases and the J gene lost 5 bases, with 19 bases spanning the gap. This CDR3 is 15 amino acids long.

This clonotype was observed at least ten times. The V gene is TRBV2, the J gene TRBJ2-4; perhaps TRBD1 as D (6 bases). This CDR3 has 13 residues. Germline V lookup: CDR1 SNHLY, CDR2 FYNNEI. V lost 5 bases to trimming and J lost 7 bases, with 12 bases between them. The CDR3 nucleotides read TGTGCCAGCAGTCACAGGGTGACGAACATTCAGTACTTC. Translated: CASSHRVTNIQYF.

This clonotype was counted ten times or more. V is TRBV18 and J is TRBJ2-2, with no clear D. The CDR3 extends over 14 amino acids. Per germline, CDR1 KGHSH and CDR2 LQKENI. The V end lost 2 bases, the J end lost 2 bases, and 6 bases lay between the germline ends. The CDR3 DNA follows: TGTGCCAGCTCACCAGGACCTAACACCGGGGAGCTGTTTTTT. Translated: CASSPGPNTGELFF.

This clonotype was picked up a small number of times. V usage is TRBV3-1 and J usage is TRBJ2-5, with D hard to call. This CDR3 is 15 amino acids long. V lost 0 bases, J lost 1 base, and 9 bases lay in between. Germline V gene sequence: CDR1 LGHDT, CDR2 YNNKEL (reference sequence). The CDR3 spells CASSQDPKIQETQYF. CDR3 DNA: TGTGCCAGCAGCCAAGATCCAAAAATCCAAGAGACCCAGTACTTC.

This chain uses TRBV9 with TRBJ2-1; 9 nucleotides line up with TRBD2. Losses at the gene ends were 0 bases for V and 6 bases for J; bases not matched to a gene: 10. CDR1 and CDR2 (germline): SGDLS, YYNGEE. The CDR3 contains 17 residues. CDR3 coding DNA: TGTGCCAGCAGCGTAGCTGTGCGGGAGGGCCGGTCCAATGAGCAGTTCTTC. Translating it yields CASSVAVREGRSNEQFF.

This chain uses TRBV2 with TRBJ2-2, with 9 positions matching TRBD1. Germline V gene sequence: CDR1 SNHLY, CDR2 FYNNEI. J was trimmed by 4 bases and V by 11 bases; bases with no gene match: 8. The CDR3 is 14 residues long. This chain's CDR3 is CAGSGTGSTGELFF. DNA of the CDR3: TGTGCCGGATCCGGGACAGGGTCCACCGGGGAGCTGTTTTTT.

Worth noting for this clonotype: One end of the junction does not line up with germline, which may come from a read error. This sequence joins TRBV11-2 and TRBJ1-4; D remains unclear. In germline, CDR1 is SGHAT, CDR2 FQNNGV. The CDR3 has 15 amino acids. CDR3 sequence (DNA): TGTGCCAGCGGCTTAAGACAAACCCTAAAGGAAAAACTGTTTTTT. Residues: CASGLRQTLKEKLFF. The whole variable domain, filled in from reference TRBV11-2 and TRBJ1-4, reads EAGVAQSPRYKIIEKRQSVAFWCNPISGHATLYWYQQILGQGPKLLIQFQNNGVVDDSQLPKDRFSAERLKGVDSTLKIQPAKLEDSAVYLCASGLRQTLKEKLFFGSGTQLSVL.

This clonotype was recorded at least ten times. The chain recombines TRBV28 with TRBJ2-1; TRBD2 agrees at 16 bases. CDR3 size: 15 residues. After removal of 6 bases from V and 10 bases from J, the junction contained 6 bases not matched to a gene. Germline assignment: CDR1 MDHEN and CDR2 SYDVKM. CDR3 sequence reads: CASSGGLAGGFEQFF. CDR3 nucleotides: TGTGCCAGCAGCGGGGGACTAGCGGGAGGGTTCGAGCAGTTCTTC.

This clonotype was observed at least ten times. This rearrangement joins TRBV10-3 to TRBJ2-7; no definite D call. Per germline, CDR1 ENHRY and CDR2 SYGVKD. The CDR3 sequence is 13 residues long. Trimming took off 2 bases at V and 4 bases at J, with 9 bases between the two ends. The DNA for the CDR3 is TGTGCCATCAGTGAGAGGCTGGGATACGAGCAGTACTTC. It yields the protein CAISERLGYEQYF.

V and J are TRBV20-1 and TRBJ2-2; the D is unclear. The V gene's germline CDR1 is DFQATT and CDR2 SNEGSKA (reference sequence). The CDR3 has 14 residues. The V and J ends lost 1 base and 5 bases respectively, with 11 bases between them. Here the CDR3 DNA reads TGCAGTGCTAGAGCCTCTAGGCTGACCGGGGAGCTGTTTTTT. Translated: CSARASRLTGELFF.

The table lists this clonotype with a few counts. The chain has TRBV13 and TRBJ2-7; perhaps TRBD1 as D (5 bases). Trimming left V 8 bases short and J 4 bases short, with 18 bases between. The germline CDR1 and CDR2 sequences are PRHDT and FYEKMQ (reference sequence). The CDR3 contains 14 residues. The CDR3 nucleotides read TGTGCCAGCGGCCCCTCGACAGCAGATTACGAGCAGTACTTC. Amino acids: CASGPSTADYEQYF.

This clonotype was recorded at least ten times. The CDR3: CASSLRGGKNTEAFF. CDR3 bases: TGTGCCAGCAGTTTACGAGGGGGCAAAAATACTGAAGCTTTCTTT. The chain couples TRBV12-3 or TRBV12-4 to TRBJ1-1; TRBD1 agrees at 7 bases. V shed 2 bases, J shed 5 bases, and the junction held 8 bases outside the gene matches. This CDR3 has 15 residues.

This clonotype was found many times. J is TRBJ2-2 and V is TRBV11-3; possibly TRBD1 or TRBD2 for D (5 bases each). V was clipped by 5 bases and J by 6 bases, with 19 bases between them. This CDR3 has 16 amino acids. CDR1 and CDR2 from the germline V gene are SGHNT and YENEEA. The CDR3 nucleotides read TGTGCCAGCAGCGCCGGGACCGGCTTGTTTTCCGGGGAGCTGTTTTTT. The encoded protein is CASSAGTGLFSGELFF. The whole variable domain, remainder taken from reference TRBV11-3 and TRBJ2-2, is EAGVVQSPRYKIIEKKQPVAFWCNPISGHNTLYWYLQNLGQGPELLIRYENEEAVDDSQLPKDRFSAERLKGVDSTLKIQPAELGDSAVYLCASSAGTGLFSGELFFGEGSRLTVL.